This is a list of T cell receptor beta chains from one sample in a study of CD8 T cells in ankylosing spondylitis. TCRdb reprocessed the 5' RACE reads with MiXCR, giving one entry per CDR3 protein. The table includes under 250,000 distinct CDR3 sequences, 7.5% to 9.5% detected once. The source material was blood, either unsorted or a sorted T cell fraction (not recorded which). These receptors originate from a female donor with ankylosing spondylitis or in good health (not recorded which). CDR3s leave out the opening cysteine and the closing phenylalanine or tryptophan. Fields, in order: clone size, V gene, J gene, CDR3 protein. A row's size may be missing; if present it is once, few, many or a size class.

>many|TRBV7-9|TRBJ2-5
ASSFTGGRETQY
>-|TRBV7-8|TRBJ2-3
ASSLMAGSTDTQY
>few|TRBV19|TRBJ2-4
ASSITGAKNIQY
>few|TRBV4-3|TRBJ1-5
ASSLNQGVGQPQH
>-|TRBV6-2/TRBV6-3|TRBJ2-1
ASRDSPGREQF
>few|TRBV7-4|TRBJ2-1
ASSFLAGGRNEQF
>many|TRBV27|TRBJ2-5
ASSPLTGRETQY
>many|TRBV6-5|TRBJ1-2
ASSYYGGYT
>many|TRBV7-9|TRBJ2-5
ASSQVPGEETQY
>many|TRBV12-3/TRBV12-4|TRBJ1-1
ASSTGTGLRRTEAF
>many|TRBV20-1|TRBJ2-5
SARDAGEYQETQY
>many|TRBV19|TRBJ2-5
ASSIGTLGETQY
>many|TRBV29-1|TRBJ2-1
SVGQANNEQF
>many|TRBV20-1|TRBJ2-1
SAPGLAGRGNEQF
>many|TRBV7-9|TRBJ2-1
ASSLKVFGDNEQF
>-|TRBV18|TRBJ2-7
ASSPEGDYEQY
>-|TRBV5-1|TRBJ2-1
ASSFRASSYNEQF
>many|TRBV20-1|TRBJ1-1
SAREGRVNTEAF
>many|TRBV12-3/TRBV12-4|TRBJ2-1
ASSLVRQAHNEQF
>many|TRBV6-5|TRBJ2-3
ASSYSNPLWAGGSDTQY
>many|TRBV9|TRBJ1-1
ASSVGDFTEAF
>few|TRBV7-2|TRBJ2-3
ASSSRGGTGADTQY
>many|TRBV6-2/TRBV6-3|TRBJ1-1
ASSRSRVGTEAF
>-|TRBV10-1|TRBJ2-7
ASRGQTAYEQY
>many|TRBV29-1|TRBJ2-3
SASGRFADTQY
>many|TRBV27|TRBJ1-6
ASSLEGSYNSPLH
>many|TRBV5-1|TRBJ2-6
ASSPLGAGSSGANVLT
>many|TRBV7-9|TRBJ2-7
ASSPGTGGQEQY
>many|TRBV7-9|TRBJ2-1
ASSLTGGGSWGEQF
>few|TRBV7-9|TRBJ1-2
ASSLSGQGFVT
>many|TRBV5-1|TRBJ2-5
ATSQDREPFETQY
>many|TRBV12-2|TRBJ1-3
ASRLTRPGNTIY
>few|TRBV29-1|TRBJ2-7
SVEKDRGSEQY
>few|TRBV4-2|TRBJ2-4
ASSPGGSKNIQY
>-|TRBV7-9|TRBJ1-5
ASSRIGPRNQPQH
>few|TRBV7-2|TRBJ1-4
ASSPQGQTANEKLF
>-|TRBV6-2/TRBV6-3|TRBJ2-7
ASSSWTSGSIYEQY
>many|TRBV5-1|TRBJ1-1
ASSFEGIPEAF
>many|TRBV7-9|TRBJ2-5
ASSFTGREGETQY
>-|TRBV9|TRBJ2-7
ASSVRGDTYEQY